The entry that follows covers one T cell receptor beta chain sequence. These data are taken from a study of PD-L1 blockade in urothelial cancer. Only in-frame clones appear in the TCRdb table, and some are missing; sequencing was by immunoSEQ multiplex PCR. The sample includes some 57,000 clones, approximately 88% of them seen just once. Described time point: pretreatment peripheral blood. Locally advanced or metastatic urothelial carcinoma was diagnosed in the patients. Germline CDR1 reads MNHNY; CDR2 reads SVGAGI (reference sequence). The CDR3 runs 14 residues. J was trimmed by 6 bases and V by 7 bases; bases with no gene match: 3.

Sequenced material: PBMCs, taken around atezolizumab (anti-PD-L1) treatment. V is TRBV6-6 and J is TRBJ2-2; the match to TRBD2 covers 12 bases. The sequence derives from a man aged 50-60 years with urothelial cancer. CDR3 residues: CASKTSGGAGELFF. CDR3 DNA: TGTGCCAGCAAGACTAGCGGGGGAGCCGGGGAGCTGTTTTTT.